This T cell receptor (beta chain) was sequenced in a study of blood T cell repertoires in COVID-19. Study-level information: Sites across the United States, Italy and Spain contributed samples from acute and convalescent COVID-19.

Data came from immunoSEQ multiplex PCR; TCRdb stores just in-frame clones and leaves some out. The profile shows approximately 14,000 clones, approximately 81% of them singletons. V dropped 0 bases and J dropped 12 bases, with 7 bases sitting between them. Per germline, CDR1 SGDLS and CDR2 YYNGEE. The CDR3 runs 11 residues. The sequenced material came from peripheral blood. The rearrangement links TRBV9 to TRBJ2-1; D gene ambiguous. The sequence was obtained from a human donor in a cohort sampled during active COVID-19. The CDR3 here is CASSVGYTQFF. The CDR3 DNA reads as TGTGCCAGCAGCGTAGGGTACACGCAGTTCTTC.